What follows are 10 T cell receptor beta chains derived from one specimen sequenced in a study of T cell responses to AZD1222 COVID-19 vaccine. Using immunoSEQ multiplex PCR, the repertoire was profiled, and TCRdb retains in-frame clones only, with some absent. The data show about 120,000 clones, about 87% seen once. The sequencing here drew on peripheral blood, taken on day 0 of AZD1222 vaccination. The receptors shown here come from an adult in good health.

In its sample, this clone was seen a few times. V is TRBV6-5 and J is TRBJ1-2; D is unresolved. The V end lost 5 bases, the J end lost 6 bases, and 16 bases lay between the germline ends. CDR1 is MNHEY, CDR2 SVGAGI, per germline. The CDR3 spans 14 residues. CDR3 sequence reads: CASSPDLGRDGYTF. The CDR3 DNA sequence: TGTGCCAGCAGTCCAGATTTGGGGAGGGATGGCTACACCTTC.

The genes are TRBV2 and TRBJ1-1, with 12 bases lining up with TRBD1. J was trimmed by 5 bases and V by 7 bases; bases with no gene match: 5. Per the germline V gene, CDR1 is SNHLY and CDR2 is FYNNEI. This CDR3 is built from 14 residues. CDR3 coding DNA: TGTGCCAGCATCCGGGACAGGGGGCAGACTGAAGCTTTCTTT. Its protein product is CASIRDRGQTEAFF.

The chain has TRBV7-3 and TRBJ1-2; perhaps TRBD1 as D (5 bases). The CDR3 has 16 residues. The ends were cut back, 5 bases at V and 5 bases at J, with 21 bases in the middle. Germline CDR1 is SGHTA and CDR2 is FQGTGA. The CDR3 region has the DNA TGTGCCAGCAGCAAAACCCCCGGGACGGATCATTATGGCTACACCTTC. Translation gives CASSKTPGTDHYGYTF.

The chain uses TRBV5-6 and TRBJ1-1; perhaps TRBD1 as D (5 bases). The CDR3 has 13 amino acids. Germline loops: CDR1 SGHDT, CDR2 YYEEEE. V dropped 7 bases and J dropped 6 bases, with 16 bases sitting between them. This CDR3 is CASVRKGFSEAFF. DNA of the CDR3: TGTGCCAGCGTCCGGAAGGGGTTTTCTGAAGCTTTCTTT.

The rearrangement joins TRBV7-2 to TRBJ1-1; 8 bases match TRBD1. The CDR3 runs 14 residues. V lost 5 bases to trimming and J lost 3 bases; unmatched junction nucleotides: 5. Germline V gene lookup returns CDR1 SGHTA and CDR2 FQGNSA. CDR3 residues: CASSRDRQDTEAFF. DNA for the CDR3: TGTGCCAGCAGCCGGGACAGGCAAGACACTGAAGCTTTCTTT.

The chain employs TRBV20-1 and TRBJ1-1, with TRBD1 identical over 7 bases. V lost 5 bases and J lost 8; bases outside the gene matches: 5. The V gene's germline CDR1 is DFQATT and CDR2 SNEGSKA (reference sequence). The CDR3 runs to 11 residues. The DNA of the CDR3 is TGCAGTGCTTCCAGGGGGGCAGAAGCTTTCTTT. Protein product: CSASRGAEAFF.

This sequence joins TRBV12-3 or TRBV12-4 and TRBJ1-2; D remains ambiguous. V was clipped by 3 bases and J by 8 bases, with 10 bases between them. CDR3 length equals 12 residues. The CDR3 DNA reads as TGTGCCAGCAGTTTGGCCGATAGGGGCTACACCTTC. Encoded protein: CASSLADRGYTF.

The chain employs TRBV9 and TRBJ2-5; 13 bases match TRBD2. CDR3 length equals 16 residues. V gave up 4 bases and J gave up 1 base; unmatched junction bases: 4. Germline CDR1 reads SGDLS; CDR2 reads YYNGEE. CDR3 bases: TGTGCCAGCAGCCCACGACTAGCGGGGGGCCAAGAGACCCAGTACTTC. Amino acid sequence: CASSPRLAGGQETQYF.

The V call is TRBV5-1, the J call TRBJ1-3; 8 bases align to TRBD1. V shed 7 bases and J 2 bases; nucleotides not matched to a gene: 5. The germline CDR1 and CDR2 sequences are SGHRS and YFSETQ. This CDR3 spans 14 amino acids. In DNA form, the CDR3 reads TGCGCCAGCCGCGAGACAGGGGCTGGAAACACCATATATTTT. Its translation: CASRETGAGNTIYF. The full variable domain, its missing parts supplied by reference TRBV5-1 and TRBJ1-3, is KAGVTQTPRYLIKTRGQQVTLSCSPISGHRSVSWYQQTPGQGLQFLFEYFSETQRNKGNFPGRFSGRQFSNSRSEMNVSTLELGDSALYLCASRETGAGNTIYFGEGSWLTVV.

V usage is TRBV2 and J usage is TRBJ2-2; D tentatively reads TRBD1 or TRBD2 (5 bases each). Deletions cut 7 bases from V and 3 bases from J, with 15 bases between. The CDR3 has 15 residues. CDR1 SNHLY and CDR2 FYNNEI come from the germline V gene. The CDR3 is CASTRDGSYTGELFF. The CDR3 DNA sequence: TGTGCCAGCACCAGGGACGGATCTTACACCGGGGAGCTGTTTTTT. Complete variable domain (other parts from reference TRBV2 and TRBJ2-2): EPEVTQTPSHQVTQMGQEVILRCVPISNHLYFYWYRQILGQKVEFLVSFYNNEISEKSEIFDDQFSVERPDGSNFTLKIRSTKLEDSAMYFCASTRDGSYTGELFFGEGSRLTVL.